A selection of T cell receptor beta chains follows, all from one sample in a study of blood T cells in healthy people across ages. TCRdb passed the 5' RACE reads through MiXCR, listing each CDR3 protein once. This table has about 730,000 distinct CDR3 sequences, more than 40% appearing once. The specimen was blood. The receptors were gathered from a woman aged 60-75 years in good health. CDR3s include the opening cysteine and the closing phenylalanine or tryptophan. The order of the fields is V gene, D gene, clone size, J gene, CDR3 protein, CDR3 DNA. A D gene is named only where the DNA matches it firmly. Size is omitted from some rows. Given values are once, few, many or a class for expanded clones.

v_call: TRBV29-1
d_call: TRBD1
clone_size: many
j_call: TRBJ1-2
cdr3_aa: CSAGQGDYGYTF
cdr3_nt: TGCAGCGCCGGACAGGGAGACTATGGCTACACCTTC

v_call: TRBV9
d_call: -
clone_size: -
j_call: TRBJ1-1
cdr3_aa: CASSVTDVPMNTEAFF
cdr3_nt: TGTGCTAGCAGCGTAACGGATGTCCCAATGAACACTGAAGCTTTCTTT

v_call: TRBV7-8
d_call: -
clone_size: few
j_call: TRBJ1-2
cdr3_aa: CASSLDWLPRQTFEGGYTF
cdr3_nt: TGTGCCAGCAGCTTAGATTGGCTCCCGCGACAAACGTTCGAAGGTGGCTACACCTTC

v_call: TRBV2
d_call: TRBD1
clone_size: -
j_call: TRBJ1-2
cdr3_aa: CASSVAHRDSYGYTF
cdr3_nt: TGTGCCAGCAGTGTGGCTCACCGGGACAGCTATGGCTACACCTTC

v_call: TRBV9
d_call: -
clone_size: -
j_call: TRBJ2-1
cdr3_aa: CASSDSANEQFF
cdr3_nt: TGTGCCAGCAGCGACTCGGCGAATGAGCAGTTCTTC

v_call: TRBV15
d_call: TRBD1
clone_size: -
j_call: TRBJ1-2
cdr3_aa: CATSTAGTGVYGYTF
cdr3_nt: TGTGCCACCAGCACTGCCGGGACAGGGGTTTATGGCTACACCTTC

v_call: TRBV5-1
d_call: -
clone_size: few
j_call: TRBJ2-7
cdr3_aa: CASSSNGAGGEQYF
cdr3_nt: TGCGCCAGCAGCTCTAATGGGGCCGGGGGCGAGCAGTACTTC

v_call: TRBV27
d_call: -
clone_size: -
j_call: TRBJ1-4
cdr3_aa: CATSKGPDTTNEKLFF
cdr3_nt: TGTGCCACCTCCAAGGGCCCTGATACAACTAATGAAAAACTGTTTTTT

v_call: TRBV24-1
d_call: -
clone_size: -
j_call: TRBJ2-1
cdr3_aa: CATSDPGNNNEQFF
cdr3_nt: TGTGCCACCAGTGATCCCGGGAATAACAATGAGCAGTTCTTC

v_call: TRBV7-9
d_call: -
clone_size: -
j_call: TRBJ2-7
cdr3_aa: CASSLSSLVINEQYF
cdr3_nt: TGTGCCAGCAGCTTATCCTCCCTTGTGATCAATGAGCAGTACTTC

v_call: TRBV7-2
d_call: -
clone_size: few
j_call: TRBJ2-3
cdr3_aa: CASSVEAGPSPYF
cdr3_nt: TGTGCCAGCAGCGTTGAAGCGGGTCCATCCCCGTATTTT

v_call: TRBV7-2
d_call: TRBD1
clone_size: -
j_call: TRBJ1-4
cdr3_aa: CASSYRGLGNEKLFF
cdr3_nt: TGTGCCAGCAGCTACAGGGGGCTGGGAAATGAAAAACTGTTTTTT

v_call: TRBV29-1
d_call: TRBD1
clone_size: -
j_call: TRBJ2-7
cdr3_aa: CSVERQGVDYEQYF
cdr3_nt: TGCAGCGTTGAACGACAGGGTGTAGACTACGAGCAGTACTTC

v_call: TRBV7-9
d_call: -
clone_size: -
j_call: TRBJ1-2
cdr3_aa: CASSLGQAKYGYTF
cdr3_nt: TGTGCCAGCAGCTTAGGACAGGCCAAATATGGCTACACCTTC

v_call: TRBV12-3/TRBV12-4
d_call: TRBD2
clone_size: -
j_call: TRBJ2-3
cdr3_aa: CASSAAGGAPDTQYF
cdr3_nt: TGTGCCAGCAGCGCAGCGGGGGGCGCCCCAGATACGCAGTATTTT

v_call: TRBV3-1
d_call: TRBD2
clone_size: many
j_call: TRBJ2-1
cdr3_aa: CASQASGGVYNEQFF
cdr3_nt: TGTGCCAGCCAAGCGAGCGGGGGGGTCTACAATGAGCAGTTCTTC

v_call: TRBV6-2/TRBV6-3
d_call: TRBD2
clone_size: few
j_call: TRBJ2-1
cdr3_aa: CASRSLSSAGDYNEQFF
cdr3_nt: TGTGCCAGCAGGAGCCTCTCTAGCGCGGGGGACTACAATGAGCAGTTCTTC

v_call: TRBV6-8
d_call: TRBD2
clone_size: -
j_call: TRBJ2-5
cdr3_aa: CASSYCGTSGTNEQYF
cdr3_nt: TGTGCCAGCAGTTACTGTGGGACTAGCGGAACCAATGAGCAGTACTTC

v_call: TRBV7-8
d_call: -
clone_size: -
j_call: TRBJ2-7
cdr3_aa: CASSRRTSYEQYF
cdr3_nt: TGTGCCAGCAGCCGCCGAACCTCCTACGAGCAGTACTTC

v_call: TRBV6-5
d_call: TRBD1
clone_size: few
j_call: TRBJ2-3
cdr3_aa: CASSYGGQGGDTQYF
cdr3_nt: TGTGCCAGCAGTTACGGCGGACAGGGAGGAGATACGCAGTATTTT

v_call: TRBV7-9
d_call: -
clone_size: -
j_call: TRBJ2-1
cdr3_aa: CASSLARGEQFF
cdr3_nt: TGTGCCAGCAGCTTAGCGAGGGGAGAACAGTTCTTC

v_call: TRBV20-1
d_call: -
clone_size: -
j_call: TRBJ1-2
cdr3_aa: CSAYREGGEGYTF
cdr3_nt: TGCAGTGCATATCGTGAAGGCGGGGAGGGCTACACCTTC

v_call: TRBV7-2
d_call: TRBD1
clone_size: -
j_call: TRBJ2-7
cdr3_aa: CASSLVRGQGYRGEQYF
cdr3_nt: TGTGCCAGCAGCTTAGTCCGGGGACAGGGGTATAGGGGCGAGCAGTACTTC

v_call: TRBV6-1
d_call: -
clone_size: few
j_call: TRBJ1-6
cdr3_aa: CASLEEEGVGNSPLHF
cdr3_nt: TGTGCCAGTCTTGAGGAAGAGGGGGTTGGGAATTCACCCCTCCACTTT

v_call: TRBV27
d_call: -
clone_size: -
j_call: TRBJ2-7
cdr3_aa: CAGCTGPHEQYF
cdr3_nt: TGTGCCGGATGTACCGGGCCCCACGAGCAGTACTTC

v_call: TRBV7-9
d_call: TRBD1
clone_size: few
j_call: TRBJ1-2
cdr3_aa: CASSAGQGINYGYTF
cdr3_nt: TGTGCCAGCAGCGCAGGACAGGGCATAAACTATGGCTACACCTTC

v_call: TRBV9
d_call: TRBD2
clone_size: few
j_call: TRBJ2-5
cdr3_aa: CASSVAPSGGQETQYF
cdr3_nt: TGTGCCAGCAGCGTAGCCCCCAGCGGGGGCCAAGAGACCCAGTACTTC

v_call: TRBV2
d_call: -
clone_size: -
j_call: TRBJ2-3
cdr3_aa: CASSEARLPVDTQYF
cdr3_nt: TGTGCCAGCAGTGAAGCACGACTACCTGTGGATACGCAGTATTTT

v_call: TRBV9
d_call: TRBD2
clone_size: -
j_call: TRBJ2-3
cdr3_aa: CASSVGSNSGRPTDTQYF
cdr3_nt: TGTGCCAGCAGCGTAGGCTCCAATAGCGGGAGGCCCACAGATACGCAGTATTTT

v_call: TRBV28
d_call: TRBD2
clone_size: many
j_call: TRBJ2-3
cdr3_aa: CASSLLGGEASTDTQYF
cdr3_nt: TGTGCCAGCAGTTTACTGGGGGGGGAAGCGAGCACAGATACGCAGTATTTT

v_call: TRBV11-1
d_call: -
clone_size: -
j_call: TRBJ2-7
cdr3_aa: CASSLRGLHEQYF
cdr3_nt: TGTGCCAGCAGCTTGAGGGGCCTTCACGAGCAGTACTTC